One sample yielded the 20 T cell receptor beta chains listed below, sequenced in a study of spatial heterogeneity in lung cancer (dated by TCRdb to between 2018 and 2020). The time point label, read with the paper, signifies: sample taken at primary tumor resection. Without any cell sorting, TCR sequencing was performed on whole RNA extracted either from tumor and nontumor lung tissue or from cryopreserved PBMC samples. Receptor amplification or capture employed 5' RACE. The sequencer was a NextSeq 500. The public reads were reprocessed in TCRdb via fastp at Q25 and MiXCR, keeping in-frame beta chains. Rows with a matching CDR3 protein are joined into one entry that keeps the most common DNA and genes. The sample yields about 15,000 distinct CDR3 sequences; around 8% were counted once. More than 25% of the sample belongs to the ten largest clones. Here the sequenced sample was PBMCs, taken at surgery. Receptors were obtained from a female donor with early-stage non-small cell lung cancer.

In its sample, this clonotype was seen many times. V gene TRBV6-5 combines with J gene TRBJ2-4; TRBD1 is a possible D gene (6 bases). The V gene's germline CDR1 is MNHEY and CDR2 SVGAGI. The length of the CDR3 is 13 residues. The V and J ends lost 6 bases and 7 bases respectively, with 13 bases between them. CDR3 sequence reads: CASSSTGTNIQYF. The CDR3 DNA reads TGTGCCAGCAGCTCTACAGGGACGAACATTCAGTACTTC.

This clonotype was detected ten times or more. V gene TRBV7-2 combines with J gene TRBJ2-7; 11 bases line up with TRBD1. Trimming took 4 bases from V and 3 from J; bases not matched to a gene: 5. The CDR3 is made up of 15 amino acids. CDR1 is SGHTA and CDR2 is FQGNSA in the germline V gene. The CDR3 bases are TGTGCCAGCAGCTCAGGACAGGGGGCTCTCTACGAGCAGTACTTC. Translated: CASSSGQGALYEQYF.

The chain is built from TRBV18 and TRBJ1-2, with 7 positions matching TRBD1. The junction had 4 bases not matched to a gene; V was cut back by 3 bases and J by 0 bases. This CDR3 region has 15 residues. CDR1 and CDR2 (germline): KGHSH, LQKENI. DNA of the CDR3: TGTGCCAGCTCACCTGCAGGGGGAACTAACTATGGCTACACCTTC. This gives the protein CASSPAGGTNYGYTF.

This clonotype came up a few times. The V gene is TRBV29-1, the J gene TRBJ2-7; D unresolved. The CDR3 is made up of 14 amino acids. V was shortened by 4 bases and J by 6 bases, with 19 bases between the two germline ends. Germline V gene sequence: CDR1 SQVTM, CDR2 ANQGSEA. The CDR3: CSVVIAGERGEQYF. Here the CDR3 DNA reads TGCAGCGTTGTAATAGCTGGAGAGCGCGGCGAGCAGTACTTC.

At least ten counts were recorded for this clonotype. The chain recombines TRBV5-6 with TRBJ2-2; 9 positions match TRBD2. The length of the CDR3 is 16 residues. With 0 bases clipped from V and 5 bases from J, the junction kept 5 bases outside the gene matches. In germline, CDR1 is SGHDT, CDR2 YYEEEE. The CDR3 loop reads CASSLGASGRTGELFF. CDR3 nucleotides: TGTGCCAGCAGCTTGGGAGCCAGCGGGAGGACCGGGGAGCTGTTTTTT.

This clonotype has just a few counts. This chain joins TRBV7-9 and TRBJ2-5; D is unclear. V dropped 2 bases and J dropped 0 bases, with 10 bases sitting between them. The CDR3 loop spans 15 amino acids. Per germline, CDR1 SEHNR and CDR2 FQNEAQ (reference sequence). The CDR3 sequence: CASSLSGLYQETQYF. CDR3 in DNA: TGTGCCAGCAGCTTATCCGGTCTGTACCAAGAGACCCAGTACTTC. The variable domain in full, completed from reference TRBV7-9 and TRBJ2-5, reads DTGVSQNPRHKITKRGQNVTFRCDPISEHNRLYWYRQTLGQGPEFLTYFQNEAQLEKSRLLSDRFSAERPKGSFSTLEIQRTEQGDSAMYLCASSLSGLYQETQYFGPGTRLLVL.

This clonotype was seen ten or more times. The chain uses TRBV7-6 and TRBJ2-3; D is possibly TRBD1 (7 bases). The germline gives CDR1 SGHVS, CDR2 FNYEAQ. This CDR3 has 16 amino acids. Trimming took off 5 bases at V and 2 bases at J, with 17 bases between the two ends. The CDR3 loop reads CASSMTGRLTTDTQYF. CDR3 DNA sequence: TGTGCCAGCAGCATGACAGGGAGGCTCACCACAGATACGCAGTATTTT.

This clonotype was counted many times. The chain recombines TRBV7-6 with TRBJ2-1; the match to TRBD2 covers 9 bases. The CDR3 loop spans 17 amino acids. Germline V gives CDR1 SGHVS, CDR2 FNYEAQ. J was trimmed by 4 bases and V by 5 bases; bases with no gene match: 12. As DNA, the CDR3 is TGTGCCAGCAGCCCCCGTCCCGCTAGCGGGACTTACAATGAGCAGTTCTTC. Translating gives CASSPRPASGTYNEQFF.

There are many counts of this clonotype. J is TRBJ1-1 and V is TRBV14; D perhaps matches TRBD1 (5 bases). Deletions cut 4 bases from V and 4 bases from J, with 10 bases between. The germline V gene has CDR1 SGHDN and CDR2 FVKESK. The CDR3 is made up of 13 amino acids. The CDR3: CASSLTVSTEAFF. CDR3 bases: TGTGCCAGCAGCCTGACAGTGTCCACTGAAGCTTTCTTT.

This clonotype occurred a few times. The chain joins TRBV20-1 to TRBJ2-5, with D perhaps matching TRBD1 (6 bases). The germline gives CDR1 DFQATT, CDR2 SNEGSKA (reference sequence). The CDR3 loop spans 13 amino acids. Trimming removed 1 base from V and 4 bases from J, with 10 bases in between. The CDR3 sequence: CSARGQGGETQYF. In DNA, the CDR3 is TGCAGTGCTAGAGGTCAAGGGGGAGAGACCCAGTACTTC.

The rearrangement uses TRBV3-2 and TRBJ2-4; the D call of TRBD1 is as the table states it, not checked on the DNA. TRBV3-2 is shown as a pseudogene. CDR3 length equals 19 residues. The CDR3 protein is CASSLSGTAGGVAKNIQYF. In DNA form, the CDR3 reads TGTGCCAGCAGCCTTTCCGGGACAGCCGGGGGTGTAGCCAAAAACATTCAGTACTTC.

This clonotype was seen at least ten times. The chain has TRBV5-4 and TRBJ2-5; perhaps D is TRBD1 or TRBD2 (5 bases each). CDR1 is SGHNT, CDR2 YYREEE, per germline (reference sequence). Trimming removed 4 bases from V and 5 bases from J, with 9 bases in between. The CDR3 is made up of 12 amino acids. The CDR3 sequence is CASSEGRETQYF. The CDR3 nucleotides read TGTGCCAGCAGCGAGGGGCGGGAGACCCAGTACTTC.

This clonotype was seen at least ten times. This sequence joins TRBV6-5 and TRBJ2-7; 7 bases match TRBD2. Unmatched junction bases numbered 6, after V lost 2 bases and J lost 2 bases. Germline CDR1 reads MNHEY; CDR2 reads SVGAGI. The CDR3 extends over 15 amino acids. The chain's CDR3 is CASSYAPSGTYEQYF. Here the CDR3 DNA reads TGTGCCAGCAGTTACGCGCCTAGCGGCACCTACGAGCAGTACTTC.

This clonotype was picked up many times. The rearrangement uses TRBV7-2 and TRBJ2-1; D unresolved. The CDR3 is 15 residues long. Germline V gene lookup returns CDR1 SGHTA and CDR2 FQGNSA. The germline V and J ends were trimmed by 2 bases and 1 base, with 9 bases remaining between them. In DNA, the CDR3 is TGTGCCAGCAGCTTATTGTCAAATTCCTACAATGAGCAGTTCTTC. It codes for CASSLLSNSYNEQFF.

This clonotype was detected only a few times. The genes are TRBV27 and TRBJ1-1; D is uncertain. Germline lookup yields CDR1 MNHEY and CDR2 SMNVEV (reference sequence). The CDR3 length is 15 residues. V gave up 2 bases and J gave up 7 bases, with 17 bases separating them. CDR3 sequence (DNA): TGTGCCAGCAGTTTAGTTCTCCCCGGGAAGGGTGAAGCTTTCTTT. This sequence encodes CASSLVLPGKGEAFF.

This clonotype was seen a handful of times. The gene calls are TRBV7-2 and TRBJ2-2; D might be TRBD2 (5 bases). The CDR3 sequence is 16 residues long. V gave up 2 bases and J gave up 6 bases, with 16 bases separating them. Germline CDR1 is SGHTA and CDR2 is FQGNSA. The DNA for the CDR3 is TGTGCCAGCAGCTTACTATATGTTGGGAGCGCCGGGGAGCTGTTTTTT. The encoded protein is CASSLLYVGSAGELFF.

This clonotype appeared many times. The chain recombines TRBV7-2 with TRBJ2-7; D is perhaps TRBD1 (6 bases). Germline V gene sequence: CDR1 SGHTA, CDR2 FQGNSA. V was cut by 5 bases and J by 0 bases, with 14 bases left in between. This CDR3 comprises 15 residues. DNA for the CDR3: TGTGCCAGCAGCCCCCAACAGACAGGCTCCTACGAGCAGTACTTC. Its translation is CASSPQQTGSYEQYF.

This clonotype was found many times. This sequence joins TRBV19 and TRBJ2-2; tentative D call: TRBD1 (5 bases). This CDR3 contains 18 residues. CDR1 is LNHDA and CDR2 is SQIVND in the germline V gene (reference sequence). The V and J ends lost 1 base and 0 bases respectively, with 15 bases between them. The CDR3 region has the DNA TGTGCCAGTAGTATAGCCCTTCCAGGGTTCGCGAACACCGGGGAGCTGTTTTTT. Amino acids: CASSIALPGFANTGELFF.

This clonotype has at least ten counts. This chain links TRBV5-1 with TRBJ2-1; 9 bases agree with TRBD2. The V gene's germline CDR1 is SGHRS and CDR2 YFSETQ. This CDR3 has 17 amino acids. The V segment lost 5 bases and the J segment 0 bases; nucleotides outside the gene matches: 9. CDR3 in DNA: TGCGCCAGCAGGGCTAGCGGGACCAGGGGCTCCTACAATGAGCAGTTCTTC. Translation gives CASRASGTRGSYNEQFF.

This clonotype was recorded many times. This chain uses TRBV5-4 with TRBJ1-2; possibly TRBD1 for D (5 bases). V lost 0 bases to trimming and J lost 5 bases, with 8 bases between them. CDR1 is SGHNT, CDR2 YYREEE, per germline (reference sequence). This CDR3 has 13 residues. The CDR3 coding sequence is TGTGCCAGCAGCTTGGGGGCAGGGTATGGCTACACCTTC. Translation: CASSLGAGYGYTF.